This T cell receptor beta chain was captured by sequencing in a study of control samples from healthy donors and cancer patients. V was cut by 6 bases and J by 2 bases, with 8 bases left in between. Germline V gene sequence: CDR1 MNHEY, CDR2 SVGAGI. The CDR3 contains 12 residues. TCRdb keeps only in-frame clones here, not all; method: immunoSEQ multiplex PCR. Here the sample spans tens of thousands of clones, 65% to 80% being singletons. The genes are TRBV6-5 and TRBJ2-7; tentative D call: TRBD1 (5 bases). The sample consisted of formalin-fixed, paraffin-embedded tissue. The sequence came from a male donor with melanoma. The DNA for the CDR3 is TGTGCCAGCAGGGTGACAGCCTACGAGCAGTACTTC. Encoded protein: CASRVTAYEQYF.